This passage covers 28 T cell receptor beta chains from one sample sequenced in a study of HIV-infected patients and healthy controls. Reverse transcription used approximately 500 ng RNA and constant-region primers for alpha and beta. Using multiplexing indices, alpha and beta chain libraries were generated apart by chain-specific third strand synthesis. TCRdb re-called the 5' RACE reads through MiXCR, storing one row per CDR3 protein. Seen here are thousands of distinct CDR3 sequences, over 7.5% observed once, and the top ten hold roughly a tenth. Follow-up blood was drawn about 14 weeks, roughly three months, after antiretroviral therapy began. All unsorted peripheral T cells were captured because whole blood was used without fractionation. Sequenced here: blood, sampled during antiretroviral therapy. These receptors all stem from an adult with HIV infection.

This clonotype was picked up many times. This chain joins TRBV6-4 and TRBJ2-3; TRBD2 aligns across 8 bases. The germline gives CDR1 MRHNA, CDR2 SNTAGT. The CDR3 has 16 residues. The trim removed 2 bases at V and 2 bases at J, leaving 6 bases unmatched. CDR3 nucleotide sequence: TGTGCCAGCAGTGACCAACTAGCGGAGAACACAGATACGCAGTATTTT. It specifies CASSDQLAENTDTQYF.

The chain carries TRBV6-2 or TRBV6-3 and TRBJ2-1; 11 positions agree with TRBD2. CDR3 length: 17 residues. The V and J ends lost 5 bases and 0 bases, in that order; junction bases with no gene match: 6. Germline CDR1 is MNHEY and CDR2 is SVGEGT. CDR3 residues: CASSGLAGLSSYNEQFF. The DNA for the CDR3 is TGTGCCAGCAGTGGACTAGCGGGTCTTAGCTCCTACAATGAGCAGTTCTTC.

By proportion, this clonotype is medium-sized (0.01 to 0.1%). J is TRBJ2-2 and V is TRBV5-1; D is ambiguous. The CDR3 is made up of 14 amino acids. In germline, CDR1 is SGHRS, CDR2 YFSETQ. Trimming took 0 bases from V and 4 from J, leaving 7 bases between them. For the CDR3, the DNA is TGCGCCAGCAGCTTGGGGCAGCGCACCGGGGAGCTGTTTTTT. This encodes CASSLGQRTGELFF.

This clonotype was seen only a few times. The chain joins TRBV6-4 to TRBJ2-2; D is unclear. V lost 4 bases to trimming and J lost 2 bases, with 8 bases between them. This CDR3 comprises 14 residues. Germline V gives CDR1 MRHNA, CDR2 SNTAGT. The CDR3 DNA sequence: TGTGCCAGCAGTGGGGCAGATAACACCGGGGAGCTGTTTTTT. As protein: CASSGADNTGELFF.

This clonotype was seen at least ten times. V is TRBV5-1 and J is TRBJ1-2, with 9 positions matching TRBD1. CDR3 size: 13 residues. After removal of 7 bases from V and 4 bases from J, the junction contained 5 bases not matched to a gene. CDR1 is SGHRS and CDR2 is YFSETQ in the germline V gene. This CDR3 is CASGRTGAYGYTF. The CDR3 nucleotides read TGCGCCAGCGGTAGGACAGGGGCCTATGGCTACACCTTC.

The chain employs TRBV27 and TRBJ2-3, with TRBD1 matching over 8 bases. This CDR3 region has 15 residues. Losses at the gene ends were 6 bases for V and 2 bases for J; bases not matched to a gene: 7. Germline assignment: CDR1 MNHEY and CDR2 SMNVEV (reference sequence). The CDR3 coding sequence is TGTGCCAGCAGGGGACGGACAGGGTCCACAGATACGCAGTATTTT. It translates to CASRGRTGSTDTQYF.

This chain joins TRBV28 and TRBJ2-7, with 12 nucleotides matching TRBD2. The CDR3 is 17 residues long. Germline V gene lookup returns CDR1 MDHEN and CDR2 SYDVKM. V dropped 3 bases and J dropped 1; count of bases not matched to a gene: 7. CDR3 protein: CASSFGAGTSGSYEQYF. The CDR3 nucleotides read TGTGCCAGCAGTTTCGGAGCCGGGACTAGCGGGTCCTACGAGCAGTACTTC.

By sample share, this clonotype is medium-sized (0.01 to 0.1%). This chain uses TRBV5-5 with TRBJ2-2, with 8 nucleotides matching TRBD1. The ends lost 5 bases at V and 6 bases at J; junction bases unmatched: 9. The CDR3 loop spans 15 amino acids. Germline CDR1 reads SGHKS; CDR2 reads YYEKEE (reference sequence). The CDR3 sequence: CASRPNAGGAGELFF. The CDR3 bases are TGTGCCAGCAGACCCAACGCAGGGGGCGCCGGGGAGCTGTTTTTT.

There are many counts of this clonotype. This chain uses TRBV18 with TRBJ2-7; 7 bases fit TRBD1. The CDR3 consists of 14 residues. V shed 2 bases and J 5 bases; nucleotides not matched to a gene: 6. Germline CDR1 is KGHSH and CDR2 is LQKENI. The CDR3 DNA is TGTGCCAGCTCACCATCCGCGACAGGGAACGAGCAGTACTTC. Residues: CASSPSATGNEQYF. Full variable domain (outside the CDR3, taken from reference TRBV18 and TRBJ2-7): NAGVMQNPRHLVRRRGQEARLRCSPMKGHSHVYWYRQLPEEGLKFMVYLQKENIIDESGMPKERFSAEFPKEGPSILRIQQVVRGDSAAYFCASSPSATGNEQYFGPGTRLTVT.

This clonotype was counted many times. The chain has TRBV7-2 and TRBJ2-3; no definite D call. This CDR3 contains 12 residues. Trimming took off 3 bases at V and 2 bases at J, with 3 bases between the two ends. Germline V gene data show CDR1 as SGHTA and CDR2 as FQGNSA. The CDR3 region is CASSFSTDTQYF. DNA for the CDR3: TGTGCCAGCAGCTTTTCCACAGATACGCAGTATTTT.

The chain uses TRBV7-6 and TRBJ2-5, with D tentatively TRBD1 (5 bases). Germline V gene data show CDR1 as SGHVS and CDR2 as FNYEAQ. CDR3 length equals 14 residues. V was clipped by 2 bases and J by 0 bases, with 7 bases between them. CDR3 in amino acids: CASSLTRDQETQYF. The DNA for the CDR3 is TGTGCCAGCAGCTTAACCAGGGACCAAGAGACCCAGTACTTC.

The chain recombines TRBV19 with TRBJ1-3; D might be TRBD1 (6 bases). Germline loops: CDR1 LNHDA, CDR2 SQIVND (reference sequence). This CDR3 is built from 13 residues. Trimming left V 10 bases short and J 4 bases short, with 14 bases between. The CDR3 DNA sequence: TGTGCCACCCGACTGGGGGCGGGAAACACCATATATTTT. Translation: CATRLGAGNTIYF. Drawing the rest from reference TRBV19 and TRBJ1-3, the complete variable domain is DGGITQSPKYLFRKEGQNVTLSCEQNLNHDAMYWYRQDPGQGLRLIYYSQIVNDFQKGDIAEGYSVSREKKESFPLTVTSAQKNPTAFYLCATRLGAGNTIYFGEGSWLTVV.

This rearrangement joins TRBV29-1 to TRBJ1-2; maybe TRBD1 (5 bases). This CDR3 has 13 amino acids. CDR1 is SQVTM, CDR2 ANQGSEA, per germline. Trimming shortened V by 6 bases and J by 9 bases, and 20 bases separated the two germline ends. CDR3 nucleotides: TGCAGCGTCATCCCAGGGTGGAGAGGAAGCTACACCTTC. This translates into CSVIPGWRGSYTF.

This clonotype came up many times. The CDR3 bases are TGTGCCAGCAGTGTCGAGCAGTACTTC. This gives the protein CASSVEQYF. V gene TRBV6-1 combines with J gene TRBJ2-7; D is uncertain. Trimming removed 4 bases from V and 6 bases from J, with 1 base in between. Germline CDR1 reads MNHNS; CDR2 reads SASEGT. This CDR3 spans 9 amino acids.

In its sample, this clonotype ranks as medium-sized. This chain uses TRBV6-5 with TRBJ2-2; unclear D gene. The CDR3 consists of 13 residues. V lost 2 bases and J lost 4, with 5 bases in between. Germline values: CDR1 MNHEY, CDR2 SVGAGI. This chain's CDR3 is CASSYVVTGELFF. The CDR3 DNA follows: TGTGCCAGCAGTTACGTGGTCACCGGGGAGCTGTTTTTT.

This clonotype is classed as medium-sized. This chain joins TRBV7-2 and TRBJ2-1, with 7 bases aligning to TRBD1. Germline-derived CDR1 and CDR2 are SGHTA and FQGNSA. After removal of 6 bases from V and 2 bases from J, the junction contained 10 bases not matched to a gene. The CDR3 sequence is 16 residues long. CDR3 nucleotide sequence: TGTGCCAGCAGGATAGGGGGCTTTGGTGCCTACAATGAGCAGTTCTTC. Its translation: CASRIGGFGAYNEQFF.

This clonotype ranks as medium-sized (0.01 to 0.1%). This rearrangement joins TRBV12-3 or TRBV12-4 to TRBJ1-6; maybe TRBD1 (6 bases). This CDR3 comprises 15 residues. Trimming left V 6 bases short and J 6 bases short, with 15 bases between. The CDR3 coding sequence is TGTGCCAGCAGAAGCAATACAGGGTCTAATTCACCCCTCCACTTT. This encodes CASRSNTGSNSPLHF.

This clonotype came up many times. This chain uses TRBV5-4 with TRBJ2-2, with 10 bases identical to TRBD1. V shed 2 bases and J 0 bases; nucleotides not matched to a gene: 1. Germline V gives CDR1 SGHNT, CDR2 YYREEE (reference sequence). The CDR3 is 16 amino acids. The CDR3 sequence is CASSFDRGPNTGELFF. For the CDR3, the DNA is TGTGCCAGCAGCTTTGACAGGGGGCCGAACACCGGGGAGCTGTTTTTT.

This clonotype was picked up many times. The rearrangement uses TRBV12-3 or TRBV12-4 and TRBJ2-1; TRBD1 aligns across 7 bases. With V trimmed by 1 base and J by 0 bases, 3 bases remained unmatched. The CDR3 totals 16 residues. The CDR3 region is CASSLGGQVSYNEQFF. The CDR3 DNA sequence: TGTGCCAGCAGTTTAGGTGGACAGGTCTCCTACAATGAGCAGTTCTTC.

This clonotype has at least ten counts. The chain uses TRBV2 and TRBJ1-1; D uncertain. The V end lost 4 bases, the J end lost 1 base, and 10 bases lay between the germline ends. This CDR3 is 14 amino acids long. Germline-derived CDR1 and CDR2 are SNHLY and FYNNEI. This CDR3 reads CASSVGRANTEAFF. CDR3 coding DNA: TGTGCCAGCAGTGTTGGGCGGGCGAACACTGAAGCTTTCTTT.

By share, this clonotype ranks as medium-sized. The rearrangement uses TRBV2 and TRBJ2-7; 7 bases agree with TRBD2. This CDR3 has 15 residues. The junction had 3 bases not matched to a gene; V was cut back by 1 base and J by 0 bases. Per the germline V gene, CDR1 is SNHLY and CDR2 is FYNNEI. The CDR3 DNA reads as TGTGCCAGCAGTGAAGGAGGCGGGGGCTCCTACGAGCAGTACTTC. Protein sequence: CASSEGGGGSYEQYF.

This clonotype has ten or more counts. The chain has TRBV6-2 or TRBV6-3 and TRBJ1-5; 8 bases match TRBD1. The germline V gene has CDR1 MNHEY and CDR2 SVGEGT. Trimming cost V 8 bases and J 1 base; bases outside gene matches: 13. This CDR3 contains 17 residues. CDR3 nucleotide sequence: TGTGCCAGCCTGTTCCACCTGACAGGGGAGAGCAATCAGCCCCAGCATTTT. Encoded protein: CASLFHLTGESNQPQHF.

V is TRBV12-3 or TRBV12-4 and J is TRBJ1-5; 9 nucleotides align to TRBD1. With V trimmed by 7 bases and J by 0 bases, 7 bases remained unmatched. The CDR3 has 16 amino acids. CDR3 amino acids: CASTGTGTYSNQPQHF. CDR3 nucleotide sequence: TGTGCCAGCACCGGGACAGGGACTTATAGCAATCAGCCCCAGCATTTT.

This clonotype was seen many times. The V call is TRBV19, the J call TRBJ2-1; 9 bases agree with TRBD2. The CDR3 consists of 16 residues. In germline, CDR1 is LNHDA, CDR2 SQIVND (reference sequence). The trim removed 1 base at V and 7 bases at J, leaving 8 bases unmatched. For the CDR3, the DNA is TGTGCCAGTAGTATAGGGGCGGGGGGGCCGGGAAATGAGCAGTTCTTC. It translates to CASSIGAGGPGNEQFF.

The CDR3 sequence: CAISGQGQGNNEQFF. Written as DNA, the CDR3 is TGTGCCATCAGTGGTCAGGGACAGGGGAACAATGAGCAGTTCTTC. The chain recombines TRBV10-3 with TRBJ2-1; TRBD1 aligns across 10 bases. The CDR3 has 15 residues. Germline assignment: CDR1 ENHRY and CDR2 SYGVKD. V shed 4 bases and J 5 bases; nucleotides not matched to a gene: 5.

The chain joins TRBV19 to TRBJ2-5; the D gene is possibly TRBD1 (5 bases). CDR3 size: 13 residues. The germline V gene encodes CDR1 LNHDA and CDR2 SQIVND (reference sequence). Trimming cost V 6 bases and J 2 bases, with 10 bases left between them. CDR3 nucleotides: TGTGCCAGTAGGAGACAGCAGCAAGAGACCCAGTACTTC. Translated, it gives CASRRQQQETQYF.

This clonotype ranks as medium-sized. The gene calls are TRBV9 and TRBJ1-3; 9 nucleotides match TRBD1. The CDR3 sequence is 16 residues long. CDR1 and CDR2 (germline): SGDLS, YYNGEE. The V and J ends lost 4 bases and 4 bases, in that order; junction bases with no gene match: 9. The CDR3 DNA follows: TGTGCCAGCAGCACGAAGGGACAGGGTGACGGAAACACCATATATTTT. Translating it yields CASSTKGQGDGNTIYF.

This clonotype was detected many times. The V and J genes are TRBV3-1 and TRBJ2-2, with 9 bases lining up with TRBD1. CDR1 LGHDT and CDR2 YNNKEL come from the germline V gene (reference sequence). V trimming: 0 bases; J trimming: 6 bases; junction bases outside the gene matches: 5. The CDR3 has 16 amino acids. The CDR3 DNA reads TGTGCCAGCAGCCAAGATGGGACAGGGATTTCCGGGGAGCTGTTTTTT. This translates into CASSQDGTGISGELFF.